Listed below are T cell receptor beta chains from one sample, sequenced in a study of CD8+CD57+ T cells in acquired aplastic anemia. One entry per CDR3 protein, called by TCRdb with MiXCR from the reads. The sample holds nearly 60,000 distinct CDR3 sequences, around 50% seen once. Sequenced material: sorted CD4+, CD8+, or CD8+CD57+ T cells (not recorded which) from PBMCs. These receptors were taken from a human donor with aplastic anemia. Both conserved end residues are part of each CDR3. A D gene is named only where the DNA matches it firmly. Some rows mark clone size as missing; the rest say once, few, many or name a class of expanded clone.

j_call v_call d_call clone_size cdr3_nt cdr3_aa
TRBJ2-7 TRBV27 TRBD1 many TGTGCCAGCAGTTGGGGACAGGTCCCCTACGAGCAGTACTTC CASSWGQVPYEQYF
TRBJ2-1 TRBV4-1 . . TGCGCCAGCAGCGTCTATCAGGGGAATGAGCAGTTCTTC CASSVYQGNEQFF
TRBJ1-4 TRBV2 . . TGTGCCAGCAGTGGTACGGCAACTAATGAAAAACTGTTTTTT CASSGTATNEKLFF
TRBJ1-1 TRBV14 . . TGTGCCAGCAGCCAAGTTGGTTGGGGCAGATTGCACACTGAAGCTTTCTTT CASSQVGWGRLHTEAFF
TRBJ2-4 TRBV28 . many TGTGCCAGCAGTCCCTACCTCGGGACCGGCGACGCCAAAAACATTCAGTACTTC CASSPYLGTGDAKNIQYF
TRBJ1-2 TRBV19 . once TGTGCCAGTACTCAACGCGGGGCCAACTATGGCTACACCTTC CASTQRGANYGYTF
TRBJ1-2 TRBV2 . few TGTGCCAGCAGCACGAACTGGAGTGATGGCTACACCTTC CASSTNWSDGYTF
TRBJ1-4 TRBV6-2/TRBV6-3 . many TGTGCCAGCAGTTACGGCGGGGTGAATGAAAAACTGTTTTTT CASSYGGVNEKLFF
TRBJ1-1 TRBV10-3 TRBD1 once TGTGCCATCAGTGCGTCAGGGGGTGGGAACACTGAAGCTTTCTTT CAISASGGGNTEAFF
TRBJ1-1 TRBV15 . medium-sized TGTGCCACCAGCAGAGATCTAGGGTCCACTGAAGCTTTCTTT CATSRDLGSTEAFF
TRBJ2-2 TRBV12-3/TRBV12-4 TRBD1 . TGTGCCAGCAGTTTACGACAGGGTTACACCGGGGAGCTGTTTTTT CASSLRQGYTGELFF
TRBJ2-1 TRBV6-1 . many TGTGCCAGCAGTGGAGAGAGTGGGAGGAGGGTATACAATGAGCAGTTCTTC CASSGESGRRVYNEQFF
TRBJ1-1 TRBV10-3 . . TGTGCCACCCTCGGCAGGGAGGGGGAGGCTTTCTTT CATLGREGEAFF
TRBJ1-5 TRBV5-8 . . TGTGCCAGTAGCTTGGAGTGGGACAATCAGCCCCAGCATTTT CASSLEWDNQPQHF
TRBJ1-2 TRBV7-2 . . TGTGCCACGCCGGGGAAATATGGCTACACCTTC CATPGKYGYTF
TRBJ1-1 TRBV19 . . TGTGCCAGTAGTAGAACCATTGAAGCTTTCTTT CASSRTIEAFF
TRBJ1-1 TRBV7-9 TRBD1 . TGTGCCAGCAGGGTTAAGACAGGGACTGAAGCTTTCTTT CASRVKTGTEAFF
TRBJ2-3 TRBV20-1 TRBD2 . TGCAGTGCTCTAGCGGGACACACAGATACGCAGTATTTT CSALAGHTDTQYF
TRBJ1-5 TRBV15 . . TGTGCCACCAGCAGAGAGTCTTCCTGGGGGAGCAATCAGCCCCAGCATTTT CATSRESSWGSNQPQHF
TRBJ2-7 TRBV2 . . TGTGCCAGCAGTGGTGGGGGGGCCAACTACGAGCAGTACTTC CASSGGGANYEQYF
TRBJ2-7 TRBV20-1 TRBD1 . TGCAGTGCGAGGCCGGGACAGGGAGGGTACGAGCAGTACTTC CSARPGQGGYEQYF
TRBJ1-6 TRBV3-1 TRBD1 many TGTGCCAGCAGCCAAGAACTCGGGCTCAGCGGGGACAGAAATTCACCCCTCCACTTT CASSQELGLSGDRNSPLHF
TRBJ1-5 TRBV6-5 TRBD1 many TGTGCCAGCAGTTATTCGGACAGGGGATACCAGCCCCAGCATTTT CASSYSDRGYQPQHF
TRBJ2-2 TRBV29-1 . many TGCAGCGTTGAAGATCGGGGGAGAGGTACGAACACCGGGGAGCTGTTTTTT CSVEDRGRGTNTGELFF
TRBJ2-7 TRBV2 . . TGTGCCAGCGGCAGGGTTTCCGAGCAGTACTTC CASGRVSEQYF
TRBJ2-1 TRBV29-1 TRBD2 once TGCAGCGCGGTTGCCGGGGGGGCCAATGAGCAGTTCTTC CSAVAGGANEQFF
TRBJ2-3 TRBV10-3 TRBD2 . TGTGCCATCAAGGGCGGGGGGTTCACAGATACGCAGTATTTT CAIKGGGFTDTQYF
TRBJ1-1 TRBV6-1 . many TGTGCCAGCAGTGAAACGGTGAACACTGAAGCTTTCTTT CASSETVNTEAFF
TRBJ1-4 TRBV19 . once TGTGCCAGTAGTATACCAGGGTCCCCTGAAAAACTGTTTTTT CASSIPGSPEKLFF
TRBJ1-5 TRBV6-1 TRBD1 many TGTGCCACCTCCGGACGACAGGGTCGTCAGCCCCAGCATTTT CATSGRQGRQPQHF
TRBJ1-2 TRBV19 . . TGTGCCAGTAGTATTAGACAGAACTATGGCTACACCTTC CASSIRQNYGYTF
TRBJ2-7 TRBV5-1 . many TGCGCCAGCAGCTCGGAGGAAAACGCCTACGAGCAGTACTTC CASSSEENAYEQYF
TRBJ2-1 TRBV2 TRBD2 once TGTGCCAGCAGTGAAACCTCTAGCGGGGGGCGTAATGAGCAGTTCTTC CASSETSSGGRNEQFF
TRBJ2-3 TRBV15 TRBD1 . TGTGCCACCAGCAGAGATCGAACAGGGGGAGCAGATACGCAGTATTTT CATSRDRTGGADTQYF
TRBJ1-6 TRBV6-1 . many TGTGCCAGCAGCCCCAACTATAATTCACCCCTCCACTTT CASSPNYNSPLHF
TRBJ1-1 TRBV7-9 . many TGTGCCAGCAGCTCCTTTGACATGAACACTGAAGCTTTCTTT CASSSFDMNTEAFF
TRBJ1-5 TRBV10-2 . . TGCGCCAGCAGTGAAAACAGTGTCAATCAGCCCCAGCATTTT CASSENSVNQPQHF
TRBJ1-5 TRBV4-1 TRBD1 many TGCGCCAGCAGCCCCTTGACAGGGGAGAGACAGCCCCAGCATTTT CASSPLTGERQPQHF
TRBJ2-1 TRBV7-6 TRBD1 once TGTGCCAGCAGCTCGCTCGACAGGGGGCGTACCTACAATGAGCAGTTCTTC CASSSLDRGRTYNEQFF
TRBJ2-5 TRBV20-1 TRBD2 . TGCAGTGCTAGAGATGGCGGGGGGAGAGAGACCCAGTACTTC CSARDGGGRETQYF
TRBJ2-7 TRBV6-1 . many TGTGCCAGCAGCCCCCACAGCTCCTACGAGCAGTACTTC CASSPHSSYEQYF